What follows are 30 T cell receptor beta chains derived from one specimen sequenced in a study of shared clonotypes between healthy human individuals. Assay: immunoSEQ multiplex PCR; the TCRdb copy retains only in-frame clones and omits some. This table holds under 2.5 million clones, roughly 90% found once. The sequenced sample consisted of naive CD4+ T cells from PBMCs. This sample's subset: CD45RA+ positively selected. The receptor set was obtained from a man between 18 and 35 years old in good health. Some clones in this sample may be carry-over from other donors' samples.

DNA for the CDR3: TGCAGTGTTTCCCCCCAAGAGACCCAGTACTTC. Translating it yields CSVSPQETQYF. The V and J genes are TRBV20-1 and TRBJ2-5; D is unresolved. Trimming shortened V by 7 bases and J by 1 base, and 7 bases separated the two germline ends. Germline CDR1 is DFQATT and CDR2 is SNEGSKA (reference sequence). There are 11 residues in the CDR3.

On this clone: The junction and the germline gene differ at one end; a read error may be behind it. This specimen includes other DNA sequences encoding the same CDR3. This rearrangement joins TRBV18 to TRBJ1-2; no definite D call. The CDR3 extends over 13 amino acids. CDR1 is KGHSH, CDR2 LQKENI, per germline. The CDR3 bases are TGCGCCAGCTCACCAGGCAGTAACTATGGCTACACCTTC. This encodes CASSPGSNYGYTF. Combining the CDR3 with reference TRBV18 and TRBJ1-2 gives the whole variable domain NAGVMQNPRHLVRRRGQEARLRCSPMKGHSHVYWYRQLPEEGLKFMVYLQKENIIDESGMPKERFSAEFPKEGPSILRIQQVVRGDSAAYFCASSPGSNYGYTFGSGTRLTVV.

The rearrangement links TRBV5-6 to TRBJ2-5; 8 bases fit TRBD1. Germline V gene data show CDR1 as SGHDT and CDR2 as YYEEEE. V was clipped by 1 base and J by 4 bases; unmatched bases: 0. The CDR3 is made up of 13 amino acids. In DNA form, the CDR3 reads TGTGCCAGCAGCTTGCAGGGGGCAGAGACCCAGTACTTC. As protein: CASSLQGAETQYF.

The chain links TRBV28 to TRBJ2-3; TRBD2 matches at 14 bases. The CDR3 consists of 16 residues. The V gene end was trimmed by 7 bases and the J gene end by 6 bases; junction bases not matched to a gene: 9. Looked up from germline, CDR1 is MDHEN and CDR2 is SYDVKM. CDR3 nucleotide sequence: TGTGCCAGCATTGGGGGGGGACTAGCGGGAGCCGATACGCAGTATTTT. It encodes CASIGGGLAGADTQYF.

This chain uses TRBV23-1 with TRBJ2-3; D is undetermined. TRBV23-1 falls under the ORF class, with uncertain function. V lost 2 bases and J 2 bases, leaving 20 bases between the germline ends. This CDR3 comprises 18 residues. CDR3 bases: TGCGCCAGCAGTCAAGCGGAGACTTCCTTGATAGTCACAGATACGCAGTATTTT. Protein sequence: CASSQAETSLIVTDTQYF.

This clone was recorded only once. Additional DNA sequences in this sample encode the identical CDR3. V and J are TRBV25-1 and TRBJ2-7; TRBD1 agrees at 7 bases. Germline CDR1 MGHDK, CDR2 SYGVNS. The CDR3 spans 13 residues. V was pared by 6 bases and J by 1 base, with 3 bases of the junction left unmatched. CDR3 sequence: CASRRQGSYEQYF. CDR3 coding DNA: TGTGCCAGCAGGAGACAGGGATCCTACGAGCAGTACTTC.

The V and J genes are TRBV5-4 and TRBJ2-7; 7 bases are shared with TRBD2. V was clipped by 4 bases and J by 2 bases; unmatched bases: 9. The CDR3 sequence is 15 residues long. The V gene's germline CDR1 is SGHNT and CDR2 YYREEE (reference sequence). The CDR3 loop is CASSPSGVPPYEQYF. CDR3 DNA: TGTGCCAGCAGCCCCAGCGGGGTTCCGCCCTACGAGCAGTACTTC.

As regards this clone: Other DNA sequences from this sample encode an identical CDR3 as well. CDR3 bases: TGTGCCAGCAGCTCCGCCCCAACCGGGGAGCTGTTTTTT. Protein: CASSSAPTGELFF. The rearrangement joins TRBV7-3 to TRBJ2-2; D is unclear. This CDR3 region has 13 residues. Trimming took 4 bases from V and 5 from J, leaving 8 bases between them. The germline gives CDR1 SGHTA, CDR2 FQGTGA.

CDR3 sequence reads: CASSVVASGHPDTQYF. As DNA, the CDR3 is TGTGCCAGCAGCGTTGTGGCTAGCGGGCACCCTGATACGCAGTATTTT. V gene TRBV9 combines with J gene TRBJ2-3, with 8 bases that match TRBD2. CDR1 SGDLS and CDR2 YYNGEE come from the germline V gene. The CDR3 runs to 16 residues. J lost 6 bases, V lost 2 bases, and 11 bases had no gene match.

The DNA for the CDR3 is TGTGCCAGCAGCGTATATCCGGGCTTAAATACTAACACTGAAGCTTTCTTT. It yields the protein CASSVYPGLNTNTEAFF. The V and J genes are TRBV9 and TRBJ1-1; D ambiguous. CDR1 is SGDLS, CDR2 YYNGEE, per germline. The CDR3 is made up of 17 amino acids. Between the trimmed V and J ends, which lost 1 base and 2 bases, there was a span of 18 bases.

The chain joins TRBV6-5 to TRBJ1-5, with a tentative D call TRBD1 (5 bases). Between the trimmed V and J ends, which lost 3 bases and 2 bases, there was a span of 14 bases. The germline gives CDR1 MNHEY, CDR2 SVGAGI. This CDR3 region has 16 residues. CDR3: CASSYGGGYGNQPQHF. CDR3 nucleotide sequence: TGTGCCAGCAGTTATGGGGGTGGATATGGCAATCAGCCCCAGCATTTT.

This clone has a single count. The V gene is TRBV7-6, the J gene TRBJ2-1, with D unclear. The ends were cut back, 3 bases at V and 0 bases at J, with 9 bases in the middle. The CDR3 is 15 amino acids. Germline CDR1 SGHVS, CDR2 FNYEAQ. The CDR3 nucleotides read TGTGCCAGCAGCTTTCGACGTGACTCCTACAATGAGCAGTTCTTC. Protein: CASSFRRDSYNEQFF. Filled out from reference TRBV7-6 and TRBJ2-1, the complete variable domain reads GAGVSQSPRYKVTKRGQDVALRCDPISGHVSLYWYRQALGQGPEFLTYFNYEAQQDKSGLPNDRFSAERPEGSISTLTIQRTEQRDSAMYRCASSFRRDSYNEQFFGPGTRLTVL.

The J gene is TRBJ1-3, the V gene TRBV4-1; no definite D call. In germline, CDR1 is MGHRA, CDR2 YSYEKL. The CDR3 runs 13 residues. Trimming took off 4 bases at V and 8 bases at J, with 12 bases between the two ends. CDR3 DNA sequence: TGCGCCAGCAGCCCGAGGGATTGGGACACCATATATTTT. Protein sequence: CASSPRDWDTIYF.

J is TRBJ1-1 and V is TRBV5-1, with 8 bases identical to TRBD1. Germline V lookup: CDR1 SGHRS, CDR2 YFSETQ. The trim removed 4 bases at V and 0 bases at J, leaving 8 bases unmatched. The CDR3 has 16 amino acids. This CDR3 is CASSAGQDLLNTEAFF. The CDR3 nucleotides are TGCGCCAGCAGCGCGGGACAGGATCTCTTGAACACTGAAGCTTTCTTT.

The chain is built from TRBV28 and TRBJ2-3, with TRBD2 identical over 8 bases. This CDR3 region has 17 residues. Germline V CDR1 and CDR2: MDHEN, SYDVKM. The V segment lost 6 bases and the J segment 3 bases; nucleotides outside the gene matches: 14. This CDR3 reads CASRALAVLRRTDTQYF. CDR3 bases: TGTGCCAGCAGGGCACTAGCGGTGTTGCGGCGTACAGATACGCAGTATTTT.

The DNA for the CDR3 is TGCGCCAGCGTCAGCGGGGGCCAGGGCACAGATACGCAGTATTTT. Translating gives CASVSGGQGTDTQYF. The rearrangement uses TRBV5-1 and TRBJ2-3, with 8 bases that match TRBD2. This CDR3 is 15 amino acids long. The junction had 8 bases not matched to a gene; V was cut back by 7 bases and J by 1 base. Germline-derived CDR1 and CDR2 are SGHRS and YFSETQ.

The genes are TRBV2 and TRBJ1-1, with a weak D call TRBD1 (6 bases). V was trimmed by 1 base and J by 3 bases, leaving 18 bases between them. Germline CDR1 is SNHLY and CDR2 is FYNNEI. The length of the CDR3 is 17 residues. As DNA, the CDR3 is TGTGCCAGCAGTGAAGGGGATGGGGGCGACTCGGACACTGAAGCTTTCTTT. Its translation: CASSEGDGGDSDTEAFF.

The chain recombines TRBV6-1 with TRBJ2-1; a possible D gene is TRBD2 (5 bases). Germline assignment: CDR1 MNHNS and CDR2 SASEGT. The CDR3 has 13 amino acids. Trimming removed 6 bases from V and 4 bases from J, with 10 bases in between. CDR3 loop: CASRADGYNEQFF. The DNA for the CDR3 is TGTGCCAGCAGAGCGGACGGATACAATGAGCAGTTCTTC.

The CDR3 loop is CASSPLKGLAGSEQYF. CDR3 in DNA: TGTGCCAGTAGCCCGCTTAAGGGACTAGCGGGAAGTGAACAGTACTTC. The chain has TRBV19 and TRBJ2-4; TRBD2 matches at 13 bases. This CDR3 is 16 amino acids long. CDR1 is LNHDA and CDR2 is SQIVND in the germline V gene (reference sequence). V shed 6 bases and J 13 bases; nucleotides not matched to a gene: 15.

The chain recombines TRBV4-2 with TRBJ2-5; 10 bases fit TRBD1. V lost 1 base and J lost 1; bases outside the gene matches: 6. CDR1 and CDR2 from the germline V gene are LGHNA and YNFKEQ. The length of the CDR3 is 17 residues. The CDR3: CASSQGDRGWVQETQYF. The CDR3 nucleotides read TGTGCCAGCAGCCAAGGGGACAGGGGTTGGGTCCAAGAGACCCAGTACTTC.

V is TRBV11-2 and J is TRBJ1-1, with D maybe TRBD1 (5 bases). From germline, CDR1 is SGHAT and CDR2 FQNNGV. CDR3 length equals 15 residues. Trimming pared 2 bases from V and 0 bases from J, leaving 10 bases between. In DNA form, the CDR3 reads TGTGCCAGCAGCTTATACGGGACGGTGAACACTGAAGCTTTCTTT. Protein product: CASSLYGTVNTEAFF.

The V and J genes are TRBV7-2 and TRBJ2-4; TRBD2 agrees at 7 bases. J gave up 1 base and V 3 bases, and 0 bases lay outside the gene matches. The CDR3 has 14 residues. Germline lookup yields CDR1 SGHTA and CDR2 FQGNSA. Here the CDR3 reads CASSFGGAKNIQYF. The CDR3 DNA follows: TGTGCCAGCAGCTTCGGGGGGGCCAAAAACATTCAGTACTTC.

CDR3 sequence (DNA): TGTGCCAGCAACTTCCGGGGACTAGCGGGTTCTCCGTCCTACGAGCAGTACTTC. Encoded protein: CASNFRGLAGSPSYEQYF. The chain uses TRBV28 and TRBJ2-7; 12 nucleotides line up with TRBD2. Germline V gene lookup returns CDR1 MDHEN and CDR2 SYDVKM. Losses at the gene ends were 7 bases for V and 1 base for J; bases not matched to a gene: 14. This CDR3 is built from 18 residues.

The CDR3 region has the DNA TGCGCCAGCAGCCCAGTTAGCGGGGGAAGCACAGATACGCAGTATTTT. Its translation: CASSPVSGGSTDTQYF. The chain employs TRBV5-1 and TRBJ2-3, with 9 bases aligning to TRBD2. CDR1 and CDR2 (germline): SGHRS, YFSETQ. V gave up 4 bases and J gave up 0 bases; unmatched junction bases: 6. This CDR3 contains 16 residues.

V gene TRBV9 combines with J gene TRBJ2-1; D is possibly TRBD1 or TRBD2 (5 bases each). CDR3 length equals 12 residues. V was trimmed by 0 bases and J by 9 bases, leaving 7 bases between them. The V gene's germline CDR1 is SGDLS and CDR2 YYNGEE. CDR3 bases: TGTGCCAGCAGCGTAGAGGGGAGTGAGCAGTTCTTC. It yields the protein CASSVEGSEQFF.

This chain links TRBV7-6 with TRBJ2-2; 9 bases fit TRBD1. The germline V gene has CDR1 SGHVS and CDR2 FNYEAQ. The V and J ends lost 2 bases and 1 base, in that order; junction bases with no gene match: 5. The CDR3 extends over 17 amino acids. The CDR3 DNA reads TGTGCCAGCAGCTTACTCCGGGACAGGGTGAACACCGGGGAGCTGTTTTTT. This encodes CASSLLRDRVNTGELFF.

This clone was picked up a small number of times. Different DNA sequences within this sample yield the same CDR3. The gene calls are TRBV29-1 and TRBJ1-1; D not certain. Trimming left V 4 bases short and J 1 base short, with 7 bases between. The CDR3 has 12 residues. Germline CDR1 and CDR2: SQVTM and ANQGSEA. CDR3 sequence (DNA): TGCAGCGTTGTGCCAGCGAACACTGAAGCTTTCTTT. Its protein product is CSVVPANTEAFF.

This sequence joins TRBV20-1 and TRBJ2-1, with 7 bases fitting TRBD2. After removal of 8 bases from V and 7 bases from J, the junction contained 5 bases not matched to a gene. The germline V gene has CDR1 DFQATT and CDR2 SNEGSKA (reference sequence). The CDR3 spans 11 residues. This chain's CDR3 is CSLQGGNEQFF. The CDR3 nucleotides read TGCAGTCTCCAGGGAGGGAATGAGCAGTTCTTC.

This clone occurred once. The chain recombines TRBV7-3 with TRBJ1-1; D perhaps matches TRBD1 (6 bases). The germline CDR1 and CDR2 sequences are SGHTA and FQGTGA. Trimming took off 5 bases at V and 10 bases at J, with 14 bases between the two ends. CDR3 length: 12 residues. CDR3 region: CASSPQTGLAFF. The CDR3 DNA reads TGTGCCAGCAGCCCTCAAACAGGGTTAGCTTTCTTT.

Comment on this clone: Other DNA variants within this sample encode the same CDR3. The chain is built from TRBV18 and TRBJ1-5; 9 positions match TRBD1. This CDR3 is built from 13 residues. Germline V gene lookup returns CDR1 KGHSH and CDR2 LQKENI. V lost 6 bases to trimming and J lost 4 bases; unmatched junction nucleotides: 1. The CDR3: CASSGQGNQPQHF. The CDR3, as DNA: TGTGCCAGCTCGGGACAGGGAAATCAGCCCCAGCATTTT.